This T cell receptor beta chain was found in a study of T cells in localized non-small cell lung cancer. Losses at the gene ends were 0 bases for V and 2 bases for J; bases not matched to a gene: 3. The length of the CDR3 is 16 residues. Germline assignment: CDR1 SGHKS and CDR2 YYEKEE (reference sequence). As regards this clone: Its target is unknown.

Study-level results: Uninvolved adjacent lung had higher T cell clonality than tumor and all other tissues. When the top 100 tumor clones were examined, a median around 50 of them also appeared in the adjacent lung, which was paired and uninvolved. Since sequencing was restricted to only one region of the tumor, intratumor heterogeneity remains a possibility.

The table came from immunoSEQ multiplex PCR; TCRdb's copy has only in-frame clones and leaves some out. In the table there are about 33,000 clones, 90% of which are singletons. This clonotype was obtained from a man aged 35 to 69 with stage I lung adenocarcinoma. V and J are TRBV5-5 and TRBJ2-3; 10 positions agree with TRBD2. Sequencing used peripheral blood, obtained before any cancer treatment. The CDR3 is CASSLGGLADTDTQYF. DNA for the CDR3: TGTGCCAGCAGCTTGGGTGGACTAGCGGACACAGATACGCAGTATTTT. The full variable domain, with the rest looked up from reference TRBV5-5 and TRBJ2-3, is DAGVTQSPTHLIKTRGQQVTLRCSPISGHKSVSWYQQVLGQGPQFIFQYYEKEERGRGNFPDRFSARQFPNYSSELNVNALLLGDSALYLCASSLGGLADTDTQYFGPGTRLTVL.